This section outlines one T cell receptor (beta chain) sequence together with its context. This entry is derived from a study of blood T cells in healthy people across ages. With a J-beta primer mix and a sample-barcoded 5' primer, a second PCR ran about 6 to 11 cycles. MiXCR was run by TCRdb on the 5' RACE reads, yielding one entry per CDR3 protein. The table records 1.5 million to 2 million distinct CDR3 sequences, approximately 30% of them present only once. Sequencing was performed on blood. The receptor's source is a woman aged 25-40 years in good health.

The CDR3 DNA reads TGTGCCAGCTCACTAGCGGGACAGGCGACCTACGAGCAGTACTTC. As protein: CASSLAGQATYEQYF. V gene TRBV18 combines with J gene TRBJ2-7; D may be TRBD1 or TRBD2 (8 bases each). The CDR3 is made up of 15 amino acids. Germline V gene lookup returns CDR1 KGHSH and CDR2 LQKENI. V was trimmed by 4 bases and J by 2 bases, leaving 15 bases between them.